A single sample gave rise to the 28 T cell receptor beta chains below, sequenced in a study of OX40 agonist ivuxolimab in advanced cancers. Generated by immunoSEQ multiplex PCR, the TCRdb table keeps only in-frame clones and is missing some. The sample lists around 45,000 clones; about four fifths were seen once. The sample in question was CD4+ or CD8+ T cells sorted from blood, obtained in a trial of the OX40 agonist ivuxolimab. All receptors derive from an adult with an advanced solid tumor such as melanoma, head and neck, liver or kidney cancer.

The chain employs TRBV27 and TRBJ1-4, with D hard to call. Germline V gene data show CDR1 as MNHEY and CDR2 as SMNVEV (reference sequence). Trimming pared 5 bases from V and 7 bases from J, leaving 11 bases between. CDR3 size: 13 residues. In DNA, the CDR3 is TGTGCCAGCAGTAGGAAACACGGTGAAAAACTGTTTTTT. Protein product: CASSRKHGEKLFF.

The rearrangement joins TRBV28 to TRBJ1-6, with D hard to call. V lost 7 bases and J lost 10, with 17 bases in between. CDR1 and CDR2 from the germline V gene are MDHEN and SYDVKM. CDR3 length equals 14 residues. The CDR3 nucleotides are TGTGCCAGCAATCCTCCGACCGGGTCCTCACCCCTCCACTTT. This codes for CASNPPTGSSPLHF.

The chain links TRBV19 to TRBJ2-2; the D gene could be TRBD1 or TRBD2 (5 bases each). This CDR3 has 18 amino acids. V lost 5 bases and J 7 bases, leaving 26 bases between the germline ends. Germline V gene data show CDR1 as LNHDA and CDR2 as SQIVND (reference sequence). CDR3 loop: CASSGGRDSVFRGGELFF. For the CDR3, the DNA is TGTGCCAGTAGTGGCGGCAGGGATAGCGTTTTTCGGGGCGGGGAGCTGTTTTTT. Together with reference TRBV19 and TRBJ2-2, the CDR3 gives the full variable domain: DGGITQSPKYLFRKEGQNVTLSCEQNLNHDAMYWYRQDPGQGLRLIYYSQIVNDFQKGDIAEGYSVSREKKESFPLTVTSAQKNPTAFYLCASSGGRDSVFRGGELFFGEGSRLTVL.

The CDR3 region is CSVERSNTEAFF. The DNA of the CDR3 is TGCAGCGTTGAACGCAGTAACACTGAAGCTTTCTTT. The rearrangement joins TRBV29-1 to TRBJ1-1; no clear D. Deletions cut 2 bases from V and 2 bases from J, with 6 bases between. The CDR3 totals 12 residues. Per germline, CDR1 SQVTM and CDR2 ANQGSEA.

The genes are TRBV29-1 and TRBJ1-4; D perhaps matches TRBD1 (5 bases). This CDR3 contains 12 residues. With 4 bases removed from V and 5 bases from J, the gap between germline ends came to 8 bases. The V gene's germline CDR1 is SQVTM and CDR2 ANQGSEA. CDR3 DNA: TGCAGCGTTGGGGACGGCAATGAAAAACTGTTTTTT. It yields the protein CSVGDGNEKLFF.

This clone was counted only a few times. This chain uses TRBV19 with TRBJ1-5; 7 bases are shared with TRBD1. There are 17 residues in the CDR3. From germline, CDR1 is LNHDA and CDR2 SQIVND (reference sequence). The J segment lost 0 bases and the V segment lost 3 bases, leaving 8 bases of the junction unmatched. This chain's CDR3 is CASSMETGLGSNQPQHF. In DNA form, the CDR3 reads TGTGCCAGTAGTATGGAGACAGGGCTCGGTAGCAATCAGCCCCAGCATTTT. The entire variable domain, with the rest obtained from reference TRBV19 and TRBJ1-5, is as follows: DGGITQSPKYLFRKEGQNVTLSCEQNLNHDAMYWYRQDPGQGLRLIYYSQIVNDFQKGDIAEGYSVSREKKESFPLTVTSAQKNPTAFYLCASSMETGLGSNQPQHFGDGTRLSIL.

The chain's CDR3 is CASSVVGFQGQETQYF. For the CDR3, the DNA is TGTGCCAGCAGCGTAGTAGGTTTTCAGGGCCAAGAGACCCAGTACTTC. The chain has TRBV9 and TRBJ2-5; TRBD1 is a possible D gene (5 bases). CDR3 length: 16 amino acids. V lost 0 bases to trimming and J lost 1 base, with 13 bases between them. The germline V gene has CDR1 SGDLS and CDR2 YYNGEE.

CDR3 DNA sequence: TGTGCCAGCAGTACCCGAGGGGGGCGTTCCTACGAGCAGTACTTC. It yields the protein CASSTRGGRSYEQYF. This chain joins TRBV27 and TRBJ2-7, with D perhaps matching TRBD1 or TRBD2 (6 bases each). The CDR3 is made up of 15 amino acids. Looked up from germline, CDR1 is MNHEY and CDR2 is SMNVEV (reference sequence). The V and J ends lost 5 bases and 1 base respectively, with 15 bases between them.

The gene calls are TRBV5-5 and TRBJ1-2; no clear D. Deletions cut 0 bases from V and 3 bases from J, with 12 bases between. Germline CDR1 SGHKS, CDR2 YYEKEE (reference sequence). This CDR3 region has 15 residues. CDR3 protein: CASSLGPQEDYGYTF. As DNA, the CDR3 is TGTGCCAGCAGCTTGGGTCCCCAGGAGGACTATGGCTACACCTTC.

This clone has a single count. The CDR3 sequence: CASLGGGSYNSPLHF. In DNA form, the CDR3 reads TGTGCCAGCTTGGGAGGGGGCTCGTATAATTCACCCCTCCACTTT. V usage is TRBV2 and J usage is TRBJ1-6, with TRBD1 matching 7 bases. This CDR3 comprises 15 residues. Germline CDR1 SNHLY, CDR2 FYNNEI. V lost 8 bases, J lost 4 bases, and 8 bases stayed unmatched.

This chain uses TRBV18 with TRBJ2-5; TRBD2 aligns across 11 bases. The J segment lost 11 bases and the V segment lost 3 bases, leaving 14 bases of the junction unmatched. This CDR3 is 16 amino acids long. The V gene's germline CDR1 is KGHSH and CDR2 LQKENI. CDR3 amino acids: CASSPLGLAAGGEQYF. The DNA for the CDR3 is TGTGCCAGCTCACCCCTGGGACTAGCGGCCGGGGGGGAGCAGTACTTC.

This chain connects TRBV18 to TRBJ1-3; no definite D call. The V gene lost 0 bases and the J gene lost 0 bases, with 9 bases spanning the gap. Per the germline V gene, CDR1 is KGHSH and CDR2 is LQKENI. The CDR3 extends over 16 amino acids. The CDR3 region is CASSPPVLYSGNTIYF. The CDR3 DNA sequence: TGTGCCAGCTCACCACCGGTTCTTTACTCTGGAAACACCATATATTTT.

This rearrangement joins TRBV18 to TRBJ2-1, with 7 bases lining up with TRBD2. V shed 2 bases and J 6 bases; nucleotides not matched to a gene: 10. The CDR3 has 16 amino acids. Germline CDR1 is KGHSH and CDR2 is LQKENI. The CDR3 sequence is CASSPALKRDTNEQFF. The CDR3 bases are TGTGCCAGCTCACCAGCCCTCAAGCGGGATACCAATGAGCAGTTCTTC. Full variable domain (rest looked up from reference TRBV18 and TRBJ2-1): NAGVMQNPRHLVRRRGQEARLRCSPMKGHSHVYWYRQLPEEGLKFMVYLQKENIIDESGMPKERFSAEFPKEGPSILRIQQVVRGDSAAYFCASSPALKRDTNEQFFGPGTRLTVL.

This clone has only a few counts. This rearrangement joins TRBV28 to TRBJ2-2; 9 bases line up with TRBD2. Per germline, CDR1 MDHEN and CDR2 SYDVKM. The trim removed 5 bases at V and 7 bases at J, leaving 11 bases unmatched. This CDR3 is 16 amino acids long. The CDR3 bases are TGTGCCAGCAGTCGTCAGGCTAGCGGGATAGGCGGGGAGCTGTTTTTT. It is translated as CASSRQASGIGGELFF.

A few counts support this clone. The chain combines TRBV11-1 with TRBJ1-2; possible D gene TRBD1, 5 bases. V was cut by 5 bases and J by 7 bases, with 14 bases left in between. The length of the CDR3 is 13 residues. Germline loops: CDR1 SGHAT, CDR2 FQDESV (reference sequence). The CDR3 is CASSRPGLGGYTF. The CDR3 coding sequence is TGTGCCAGCAGCCGCCCGGGACTTGGTGGCTACACCTTC. Complete variable domain (other parts from reference TRBV11-1 and TRBJ1-2): EAEVAQSPRYKITEKSQAVAFWCDPISGHATLYWYRQILGQGPELLVQFQDESVVDDSQLPKDRFSAERLKGVDSTLKIQPAELGDSAMYLCASSRPGLGGYTFGSGTRLTVV.

The rearrangement joins TRBV5-4 to TRBJ1-2; D perhaps matches TRBD1 (6 bases). The CDR3 totals 14 residues. Germline V gene lookup returns CDR1 SGHNT and CDR2 YYREEE (reference sequence). V was trimmed by 1 base and J by 6 bases, leaving 13 bases between them. CDR3 sequence reads: CASSLWGAQDGYTF. The CDR3 DNA reads TGTGCCAGCAGCTTGTGGGGGGCGCAGGATGGCTACACCTTC.

The V gene is TRBV14, the J gene TRBJ1-1; D is uncertain. This CDR3 contains 14 residues. The V end lost 6 bases, the J end lost 4 bases, and 15 bases lay between the germline ends. Germline loops: CDR1 SGHDN, CDR2 FVKESK. This CDR3 is CASSSGRFVTEAFF. CDR3 sequence (DNA): TGTGCCAGCAGTTCGGGGAGATTTGTCACTGAAGCTTTCTTT.

The V gene is TRBV11-2, the J gene TRBJ2-7; D gene unclear. The CDR3 is 15 residues long. Germline V lookup: CDR1 SGHAT, CDR2 FQNNGV. With 1 base removed from V and 0 bases from J, the gap between germline ends came to 10 bases. CDR3 sequence: CASSLGQPASYEQYF. The DNA for the CDR3 is TGTGCCAGCAGCTTAGGACAACCTGCCTCCTACGAGCAGTACTTC.

V usage is TRBV6-5 and J usage is TRBJ2-7, with 12 nucleotides matching TRBD1. This CDR3 is built from 15 residues. After removal of 6 bases from V and 6 bases from J, the junction contained 9 bases not matched to a gene. CDR1 MNHEY and CDR2 SVGAGI come from the germline V gene. CDR3 protein: CASRPGTGGASEQYF. CDR3 bases: TGTGCCAGCAGACCCGGGACAGGGGGCGCGTCCGAGCAGTACTTC.

The genes are TRBV27 and TRBJ1-1, with D possibly being TRBD1 (5 bases). The V end lost 10 bases, the J end lost 12 bases, and 27 bases lay between the germline ends. Looked up from germline, CDR1 is MNHEY and CDR2 is SMNVEV (reference sequence). The CDR3 sequence is 14 residues long. For the CDR3, the DNA is TGTGCCACCTGCATGGGGAGCCACTCCAGGGAAACTTTCTTT. The encoded protein is CATCMGSHSRETFF.

The rearrangement joins TRBV19 to TRBJ2-5; 8 bases map to TRBD2. The CDR3 consists of 15 residues. Germline CDR1 reads LNHDA; CDR2 reads SQIVND (reference sequence). The trim removed 1 base at V and 5 bases at J, leaving 6 bases unmatched. CDR3 in amino acids: CASSIGGTRAETQYF. DNA of the CDR3: TGTGCCAGTAGTATAGGGGGGACTAGGGCGGAGACCCAGTACTTC.

The J gene is TRBJ2-1, the V gene TRBV10-3; TRBD2 aligns across 15 bases. CDR1 and CDR2 (germline): ENHRY, SYGVKD. Germline trimming cut 6 bases from V and 9 bases from J; bases unmatched to any gene: 9. This CDR3 is 16 amino acids long. Written as DNA, the CDR3 is TGTGCCATCAGCTCTGGACTAGCGGGAGGGGCGGGTGAGCAGTTCTTC. Translating it yields CAISSGLAGGAGEQFF.

A few counts support this clone. The chain has TRBV18 and TRBJ2-5, with no clear D. Trimming removed 0 bases from V and 5 bases from J, with 10 bases in between. CDR3 length: 14 residues. CDR1 is KGHSH and CDR2 is LQKENI in the germline V gene. The chain's CDR3 is CASSPPHLRETQYF. The CDR3 DNA follows: TGTGCCAGCTCACCACCCCACCTACGGGAGACCCAGTACTTC.

This chain uses TRBV5-1 with TRBJ2-1; 7 nucleotides align to TRBD2. The CDR3 extends over 14 amino acids. V was pared by 0 bases and J by 9 bases, with 6 bases of the junction left unmatched. The germline gives CDR1 SGHRS, CDR2 YFSETQ. The CDR3 region is CASSLETPGGEQFF. The CDR3 DNA sequence: TGCGCCAGCAGCTTGGAGACCCCGGGGGGTGAGCAGTTCTTC.

The chain's CDR3 is CASSRRQPANTEAFF. In DNA form, the CDR3 reads TGTGCCAGCAGCAGACGCCAACCAGCGAACACTGAAGCTTTCTTT. The chain is built from TRBV6-1 and TRBJ1-1; D unresolved. Germline loops: CDR1 MNHNS, CDR2 SASEGT. V dropped 6 bases and J dropped 1 base, with 15 bases sitting between them. The CDR3 runs 15 residues.

V is TRBV18 and J is TRBJ2-3; 10 nucleotides agree with TRBD2. Losses at the gene ends were 1 base for V and 5 bases for J; bases not matched to a gene: 9. CDR3 size: 17 residues. CDR1 and CDR2 (germline): KGHSH, LQKENI. The chain's CDR3 is CASSPLRLAGVEDTQYF. The CDR3 DNA follows: TGTGCCAGCTCACCACTCCGCCTAGCGGGAGTGGAAGATACGCAGTATTTT. The full variable domain, with the rest looked up from reference TRBV18 and TRBJ2-3, is NAGVMQNPRHLVRRRGQEARLRCSPMKGHSHVYWYRQLPEEGLKFMVYLQKENIIDESGMPKERFSAEFPKEGPSILRIQQVVRGDSAAYFCASSPLRLAGVEDTQYFGPGTRLTVL.

The count of this clone is one. The chain joins TRBV21-1 to TRBJ2-7. TRBV21-1 is listed as a pseudogene. CDR3 length equals 11 residues. CDR3 loop: CASTSDYEQYF. In DNA form, the CDR3 reads TGTGCCAGCACCTCGGACTACGAGCAGTACTTC.

The rearrangement joins TRBV20-1 to TRBJ2-1, with D possibly being TRBD1 (6 bases). Germline assignment: CDR1 DFQATT and CDR2 SNEGSKA (reference sequence). This CDR3 is built from 11 residues. The V gene lost 8 bases and the J gene lost 12 bases, with 17 bases spanning the gap. The CDR3: CSRRGGVMQFF. CDR3 sequence (DNA): TGCAGTCGCAGAGGGGGAGTCATGCAGTTCTTC.